A single sample gave rise to the 25 T cell receptor beta chains below, sequenced in a study of T cells expressing NK-cell markers. TCRdb reprocessed the 5' RACE reads and stores each CDR3 protein as one record, lacking DNA. The listing contains about 380,000 distinct CDR3 sequences. The sequenced material came from blood T cells: a sorted CD56 or NKG2C T cell subset, CD4+ or CD8+ T cells, or bulk PBMC T cells (not recorded which). Receptors originate from a man aged 18 to 69 in good health.

V is TRBV20-1 and J is TRBJ1-1; the TRBD1 assignment by TCRdb is unverifiable without DNA. Germline values: CDR1 DFQATT, CDR2 SNEGSKA (reference sequence). This CDR3 contains 14 residues. The CDR3 loop reads CSARAAGGMSSAFF.

This chain links TRBV10-3 with TRBJ2-5; TCRdb selects TRBD1, and the lack of DNA leaves this call unchecked. Germline loops: CDR1 ENHRY, CDR2 SYGVKD. The CDR3 length is 14 residues. The CDR3 protein is CAINPGGDQETQYF.

This chain connects TRBV29-1 to TRBJ2-7; lacking DNA, the TRBD2 call made by TCRdb goes unchecked. Germline V gene data show CDR1 as SQVTM and CDR2 as ANQGSEA. The CDR3 extends over 13 amino acids. This chain's CDR3 is CSVLGLRSYEQYF.

The V gene is TRBV7-9, the J gene TRBJ2-2; the D call of TRBD2 rests on TCRdb alone, since no DNA is present to check it. CDR1 and CDR2 (germline): SEHNR, FQNEAQ (reference sequence). The CDR3 sequence is 12 residues long. CDR3: CASRRGTGELFF.

The J gene is TRBJ2-5, the V gene TRBV6-1. This CDR3 is built from 16 residues. CDR1 and CDR2 from the germline V gene are MNHNS and SASEGT. This chain's CDR3 is CASRKSFSKGQETQYF.

The V call is TRBV27, the J call TRBJ2-2; TCRdb's D call, TRBD1, is unchecked because there is no DNA. Germline V CDR1 and CDR2: MNHEY, SMNVEV (reference sequence). This CDR3 is 16 amino acids long. CDR3: CASSHRPGHNTGELFF.

The CDR3 sequence is CASSFPGTSQETQYF. The J gene is TRBJ2-5, the V gene TRBV5-1; TCRdb designates TRBD2, a call that cannot be tested without DNA. Germline V gene sequence: CDR1 SGHRS, CDR2 YFSETQ. This CDR3 has 15 residues.

The chain combines TRBV18 with TRBJ2-7; TCRdb's D call, TRBD1, is unchecked because there is no DNA. CDR3 size: 15 residues. The germline V gene encodes CDR1 KGHSH and CDR2 LQKENI. Here the CDR3 reads CASSPRQGWSYEQYF.

The rearrangement uses TRBV4-1 and TRBJ1-1. The CDR3 is 16 residues long. Germline CDR1 reads MGHRA; CDR2 reads YSYEKL. The CDR3 is CASSLKPREANTEAFF.

This sequence joins TRBV5-1 and TRBJ2-2; TCRdb outputs TRBD1, but without DNA this stays unchecked. The germline V gene encodes CDR1 SGHRS and CDR2 YFSETQ. CDR3 length equals 15 residues. CDR3 loop: CASQWSAGGTGELFF.

The V and J genes are TRBV7-9 and TRBJ2-4; TCRdb's assignment of TRBD1 cannot be checked, as there is no DNA. Germline V gene data show CDR1 as SEHNR and CDR2 as FQNEAQ (reference sequence). This CDR3 is 15 amino acids long. The chain's CDR3 is CASSLGTGVMDIQYF.

The chain couples TRBV25-1 to TRBJ1-2; TCRdb returns TRBD1, unconfirmable since there is no DNA. Germline CDR1 reads MGHDK; CDR2 reads SYGVNS. The CDR3 consists of 12 residues. CDR3 sequence reads: CASRRVGTGYTF.

This sequence joins TRBV5-1 and TRBJ2-3; TCRdb's D call of TRBD2 is untestable without DNA. The length of the CDR3 is 15 residues. CDR1 is SGHRS, CDR2 YFSETQ, per germline. CDR3 loop: CASSLRLAGRDTQYF.

CDR3 region: CASSADRGHMNTEAFF. The V and J genes are TRBV5-6 and TRBJ1-1; the TRBD1 assignment by TCRdb is unverifiable without DNA. The V gene's germline CDR1 is SGHDT and CDR2 YYEEEE. The CDR3 is made up of 16 amino acids. Full variable domain (remainder filled in from reference TRBV5-6 and TRBJ1-1): DAGVTQSPTHLIKTRGQQVTLRCSPKSGHDTVSWYQQALGQGPQFIFQYYEEEERQRGNFPDRFSGHQFPNYSSELNVNALLLGDSALYLCASSADRGHMNTEAFFGQGTRLTVV.

This chain joins TRBV7-8 and TRBJ2-3. The CDR3 runs to 14 residues. Germline V gene lookup returns CDR1 SGHVS and CDR2 FQNEAQ. CDR3 sequence reads: CASKAIDSTDTQYF.

This chain joins TRBV12-3 or TRBV12-4 and TRBJ1-2; the TCRdb D gene call, TRBD1, has no DNA to confirm it. There are 14 residues in the CDR3. CDR3 protein: CASRGATANYGYTF.

The CDR3 region is CSVGRQEWLDTEAFF. The V call is TRBV29-1, the J call TRBJ1-1; TCRdb outputs TRBD1, but without DNA this stays unchecked. Germline CDR1 reads SQVTM; CDR2 reads ANQGSEA. CDR3 length equals 15 residues.

The rearrangement uses TRBV18 and TRBJ2-4; TCRdb's D gene call, TRBD1, goes unchecked for lack of DNA. Germline CDR1 KGHSH, CDR2 LQKENI. The CDR3 is 16 amino acids. The CDR3 region is CASSRDSLIAKNIQYF.

The rearrangement joins TRBV18 to TRBJ2-3. The CDR3 loop spans 17 amino acids. Per the germline V gene, CDR1 is KGHSH and CDR2 is LQKENI. This CDR3 reads CASSPLSVEASTDTQYF.

This sequence joins TRBV5-5 and TRBJ1-1. Germline lookup yields CDR1 SGHKS and CDR2 YYEKEE (reference sequence). CDR3 length: 13 amino acids. CDR3 region: CASSLISIEVAFF.

The rearrangement uses TRBV7-9 and TRBJ2-5; TCRdb gives TRBD2 as the D gene, but with no DNA this cannot be confirmed. There are 16 residues in the CDR3. The V gene's germline CDR1 is SEHNR and CDR2 FQNEAQ (reference sequence). CDR3 protein: CASTVPGTSFGETQYF.

V usage is TRBV15 and J usage is TRBJ1-2. Germline CDR1 is LNHNV and CDR2 is YYDKDF (reference sequence). The CDR3 has 14 amino acids. CDR3: CATRIPVLLYGYTF.

V and J are TRBV6-1 and TRBJ1-5. This CDR3 has 15 amino acids. Germline V lookup: CDR1 MNHNS, CDR2 SASEGT. The CDR3 loop is CASSPEGLPNQPQHF.

The chain employs TRBV12-3 or TRBV12-4 and TRBJ1-2. The CDR3 spans 15 residues. CDR3 in amino acids: CASSLGGTVGYGYTF.

The chain joins TRBV25-1 to TRBJ2-7; with no DNA, the TCRdb D assignment of TRBD1 cannot be verified. Per germline, CDR1 MGHDK and CDR2 SYGVNS. This CDR3 is built from 15 residues. The CDR3 sequence: CASSDGEQGFSVQYF.